This T cell receptor beta chain was recorded in a study of T-cell reconstitution after alpha-beta-depleted transplantation in children. Unique molecular identifiers were built into the TCRbeta library. TCRdb passed the PCR reads through MiXCR, listing each CDR3 protein once. The data hold 450,000 to 550,000 distinct CDR3 sequences, with over 9.5% observed a single time. Germline CDR1 is MNHEY and CDR2 is SMNVEV (reference sequence). This CDR3 region has 14 residues. V shed 3 bases and J 5 bases; nucleotides not matched to a gene: 4. A remark on this clonotype: The antigen is unknown.

The study's findings and limits: After transplant, at about two months, alpha-beta T cells were reportedly derived from several hundred expanded graft clones. It was surviving recipient T cells and thymic progenitors that gave some patients high TCRbeta diversity at day 60.

The receptor comes from a female patient aged 2-15 years who had a stem cell transplant for aplastic anemia, so the T cells may come from the graft donor. The sequencing used PBMCs, mostly from graft donor cells, collected 180 days after TCRalphabeta/CD19-depleted stem cell transplant. The chain carries TRBV27 and TRBJ2-1; 7 bases map to TRBD2. The CDR3: CASSFGGSHNEQFF. CDR3 sequence (DNA): TGTGCCAGCAGTTTTGGCGGGAGCCACAATGAGCAGTTCTTC.